This T cell receptor beta chain derives from a study of spatial heterogeneity in lung cancer. Study context: The donor population consisted of roughly 70 patients with untreated, early-stage non-small cell lung cancer.

Trimming stripped 0 bases from V and 8 bases from J, with 10 bases between. The CDR3 extends over 12 amino acids. The germline V gene encodes CDR1 DFQATT and CDR2 SNEGSKA (reference sequence). TCRdb recomputed calls from the 5' RACE reads with MiXCR, one row per CDR3 protein. The table has about 94,000 distinct CDR3 sequences, roughly 21% seen once. The study's findings and limits: There were more appearances of ubiquitous expanded tumor TCRs in blood at resection than at follow-up.

Time point denoted: blood at routine non-recurrence follow-up after resection. This clonotype was seen a few times. Its antigen remains unknown. The specimen comprised PBMCs, sampled at follow-up. This TCR derives from a male donor with early-stage non-small cell lung cancer. The chain couples TRBV20-1 to TRBJ1-2; D is unresolved. The CDR3 coding sequence is TGCAGTGCTAGAGAAGGCGCGAGAGGCTACACCTTC. Its translation is CSAREGARGYTF.